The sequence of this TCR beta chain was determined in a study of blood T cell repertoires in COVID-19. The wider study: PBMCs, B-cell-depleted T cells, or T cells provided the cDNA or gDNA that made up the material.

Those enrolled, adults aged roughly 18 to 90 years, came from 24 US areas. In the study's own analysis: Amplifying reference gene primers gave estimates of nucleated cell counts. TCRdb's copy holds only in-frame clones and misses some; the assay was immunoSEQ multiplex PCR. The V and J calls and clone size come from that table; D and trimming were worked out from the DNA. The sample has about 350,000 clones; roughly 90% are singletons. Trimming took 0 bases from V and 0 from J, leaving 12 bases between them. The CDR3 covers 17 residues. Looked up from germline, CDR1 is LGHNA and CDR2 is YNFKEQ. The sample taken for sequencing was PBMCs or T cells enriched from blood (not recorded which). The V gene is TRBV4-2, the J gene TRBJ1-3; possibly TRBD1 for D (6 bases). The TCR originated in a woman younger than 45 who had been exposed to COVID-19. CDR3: CASSQETGTSSGNTIYF. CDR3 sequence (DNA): TGTGCCAGCAGCCAAGAAACCGGGACATCCTCTGGAAACACCATATATTTT.